This record looks at one T cell receptor beta chain sequence and its context. The entry originates in a study of blood T cell repertoires in COVID-19. In the study's own analysis: Amplification of reference gene primers was used by the study to estimate nucleated cell counts. Using immunoSEQ multiplex PCR, the repertoire was profiled, and TCRdb retains in-frame clones only, with some absent. V and J calls and clone size are those listed in that table; D and trimming were worked out from the DNA. This table holds some 170,000 clones, 82% found once. The CDR3 is 15 amino acids. Trimming removed 0 bases at V and 4 bases at J, with 10 bases between. Germline V lookup: CDR1 MNHNS, CDR2 SASEGT.

The source material was peripheral blood. The source of this sequence is a woman aged 70-85 years with acute or convalescent COVID-19. The genes are TRBV6-1 and TRBJ1-5; D unresolved. This chain's CDR3 is CASSEAGRTNQPQHF. The CDR3 DNA reads TGTGCCAGCAGTGAAGCGGGGAGGACTAATCAGCCCCAGCATTTT.